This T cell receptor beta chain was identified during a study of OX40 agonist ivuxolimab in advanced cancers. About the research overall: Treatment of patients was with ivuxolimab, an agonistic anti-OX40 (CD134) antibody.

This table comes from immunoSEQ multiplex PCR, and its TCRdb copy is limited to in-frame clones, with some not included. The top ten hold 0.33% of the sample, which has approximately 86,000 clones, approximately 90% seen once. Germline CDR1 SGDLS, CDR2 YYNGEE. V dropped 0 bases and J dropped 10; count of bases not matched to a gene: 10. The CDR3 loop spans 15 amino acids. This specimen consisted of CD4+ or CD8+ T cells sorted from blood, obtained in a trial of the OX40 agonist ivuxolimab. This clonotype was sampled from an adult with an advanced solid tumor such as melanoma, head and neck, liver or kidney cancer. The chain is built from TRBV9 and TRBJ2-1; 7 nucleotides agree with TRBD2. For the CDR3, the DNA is TGTGCCAGCAGCGTAGCTCTAGGGAGCGGGATAGAGCAGTTCTTC. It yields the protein CASSVALGSGIEQFF.